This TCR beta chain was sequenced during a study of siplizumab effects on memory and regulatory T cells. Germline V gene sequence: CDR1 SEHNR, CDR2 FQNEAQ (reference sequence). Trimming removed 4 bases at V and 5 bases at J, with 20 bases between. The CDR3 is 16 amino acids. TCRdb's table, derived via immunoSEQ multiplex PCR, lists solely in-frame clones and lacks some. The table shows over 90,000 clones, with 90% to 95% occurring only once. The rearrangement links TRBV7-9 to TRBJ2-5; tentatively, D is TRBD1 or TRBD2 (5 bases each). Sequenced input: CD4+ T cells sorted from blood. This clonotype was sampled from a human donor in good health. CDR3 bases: TGTGCCAGCAGCTCTGTTTTGGGACCCCGGTGGGAGACCCAGTACTTC. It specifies CASSSVLGPRWETQYF. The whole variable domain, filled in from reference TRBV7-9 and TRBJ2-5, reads DTGVSQNPRHKITKRGQNVTFRCDPISEHNRLYWYRQTLGQGPEFLTYFQNEAQLEKSRLLSDRFSAERPKGSFSTLEIQRTEQGDSAMYLCASSSVLGPRWETQYFGPGTRLLVL.